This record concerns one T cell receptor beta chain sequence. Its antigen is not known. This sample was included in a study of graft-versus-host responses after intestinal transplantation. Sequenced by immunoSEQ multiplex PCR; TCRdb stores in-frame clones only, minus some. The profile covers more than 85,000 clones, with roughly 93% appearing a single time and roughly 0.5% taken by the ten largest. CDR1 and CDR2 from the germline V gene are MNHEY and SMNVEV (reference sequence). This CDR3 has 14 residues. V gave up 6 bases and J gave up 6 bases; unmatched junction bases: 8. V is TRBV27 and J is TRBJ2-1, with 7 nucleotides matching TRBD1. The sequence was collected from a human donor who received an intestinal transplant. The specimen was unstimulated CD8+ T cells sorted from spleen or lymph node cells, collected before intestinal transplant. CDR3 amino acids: CASSRDSGVNEQFF. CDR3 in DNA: TGTGCCAGCAGCCGGGACAGTGGTGTCAATGAGCAGTTCTTC.